This T cell receptor (beta chain) is from a study of T-cell memory formation after mild COVID-19. Findings and limits, study-wide: Proof of SARS-CoV-2 specificity was absent for the second-wave clones that crested on day 37. Chiefly within CM and EM were the contracting CD4+ clones; CD8+ ones were within EMRA.

One entry per CDR3 protein results from TCRdb running MiXCR on the 5' RACE reads. The table lists roughly 600,000 distinct CDR3 sequences, around 17% of them singletons. This CDR3 has 16 amino acids. V was pared by 7 bases and J by 2 bases, with 18 bases between. Turning to this clonotype: Its antigen is not identified.

The sample taken for sequencing was PBMCs or a T cell subset sorted from them (not recorded which). This receptor was identified in an adult woman who had mild COVID-19 (a few samples of this study predate the infection). Cell type and time point are not known. This chain joins TRBV12-3 or TRBV12-4 and TRBJ2-1; D ambiguous. The CDR3 loop is CASTLGEHSAYNEQFF. The CDR3, as DNA: TGTGCCAGCACCCTTGGCGAGCACTCAGCCTACAATGAGCAGTTCTTC.